These 13 T cell receptor beta chains were sequenced from one sample in a study of cytomegalovirus exposure and HLA in healthy donors. Assay used: immunoSEQ multiplex PCR; TCRdb lists only in-frame clones, some missing. Counted here are around 200,000 clones, about 91% occurring once; the ten biggest clones make up just under 3%. Sequenced input: PBMCs. These receptors were collected from a woman between 18 and 29 years old in good health and CMV-seronegative.

The chain recombines TRBV11-2 with TRBJ2-7, with 10 bases aligning to TRBD2. The ends lost 2 bases at V and 6 bases at J; junction bases unmatched: 4. CDR1 SGHAT and CDR2 FQNNGV come from the germline V gene. The CDR3 is 14 amino acids. This chain's CDR3 is CASSLSSGRVEQYF. The CDR3 nucleotides read TGTGCCAGCAGCTTATCTAGCGGGAGAGTCGAGCAGTACTTC. The full variable domain, in which reference TRBV11-2 and TRBJ2-7 provide the parts outside the CDR3, is EAGVAQSPRYKIIEKRQSVAFWCNPISGHATLYWYQQILGQGPKLLIQFQNNGVVDDSQLPKDRFSAERLKGVDSTLKIQPAKLEDSAVYLCASSLSSGRVEQYFGPGTRLTVT.

On this clone: This specimen includes other DNA sequences encoding the same CDR3. The chain has TRBV28 and TRBJ2-7, with 7 bases identical to TRBD1. V lost 3 bases and J lost 4; bases outside the gene matches: 0. Germline V gives CDR1 MDHEN, CDR2 SYDVKM. This CDR3 contains 12 residues. The CDR3 loop is CASSLTGYEQYF. CDR3 bases: TGTGCCAGCAGTTTGACAGGGTACGAGCAGTACTTC.

The rearrangement links TRBV14 to TRBJ1-2; 7 nucleotides line up with TRBD1. J gave up 7 bases and V 1 base, and 9 bases lay outside the gene matches. Germline V CDR1 and CDR2: SGHDN, FVKESK. The CDR3 totals 15 residues. This chain's CDR3 is CASSQARGGAGGYTF. Here the CDR3 DNA reads TGTGCCAGCAGCCAAGCTCGAGGGGGCGCGGGTGGCTACACCTTC.

The rearrangement links TRBV6-1 to TRBJ1-2; D is undetermined. Germline CDR1 is MNHNS and CDR2 is SASEGT. With 4 bases removed from V and 6 bases from J, the gap between germline ends came to 12 bases. The CDR3 loop spans 13 amino acids. The chain's CDR3 is CASSGAGINGYTF. Here the CDR3 DNA reads TGTGCCAGCAGTGGGGCAGGCATCAATGGCTACACCTTC.

The chain joins TRBV28 to TRBJ2-7; the match to TRBD1 covers 8 bases. Trimming at V came to 4 bases and at J to 4 bases, leaving 6 bases not matched to a gene. Germline CDR1 is MDHEN and CDR2 is SYDVKM. The CDR3 loop spans 14 amino acids. The DNA of the CDR3 is TGTGCCAGCAGTTCGAGGGACAGGTATTACGAGCAGTACTTC. It encodes CASSSRDRYYEQYF.

This chain joins TRBV27 and TRBJ2-2; 9 bases are a match to TRBD1. The CDR3 consists of 17 residues. With V trimmed by 3 bases and J by 4 bases, 9 bases remained unmatched. The germline gives CDR1 MNHEY, CDR2 SMNVEV (reference sequence). For the CDR3, the DNA is TGTGCCAGCAGTTTTAATAACGGGACAGGGTCCACCGGGGAGCTGTTTTTT. This sequence encodes CASSFNNGTGSTGELFF.

This clone was observed a few times. This same CDR3 is encoded by further DNA sequences in the sample. The J gene is TRBJ2-7, the V gene TRBV5-6, with a weak D call TRBD1 (5 bases). Per the germline V gene, CDR1 is SGHDT and CDR2 is YYEEEE. This CDR3 has 13 residues. V shed 1 base and J shed 2 bases, with 7 bases lying between them. The CDR3 here is CASSLPGTYEQYF. CDR3 nucleotide sequence: TGTGCCAGCAGCTTGCCAGGGACCTACGAGCAGTACTTC.

J is TRBJ2-3 and V is TRBV2, with D maybe TRBD1 (7 bases). The CDR3 extends over 15 amino acids. The ends were cut back, 5 bases at V and 2 bases at J, with 14 bases in the middle. CDR1 SNHLY and CDR2 FYNNEI come from the germline V gene. The CDR3 here is CASSTGGGNTDTQYF. CDR3 coding DNA: TGTGCCAGCAGTACCGGAGGGGGCAACACAGATACGCAGTATTTT.

This chain's CDR3 is CASSDGLAGDTQYF. Here the CDR3 DNA reads TGTGCCAGCAGTGACGGGTTAGCGGGAGATACGCAGTATTTT. The gene calls are TRBV6-4 and TRBJ2-3; 7 bases match TRBD2. Germline loops: CDR1 MRHNA, CDR2 SNTAGT. The CDR3 length is 14 residues. The V and J ends lost 2 bases and 5 bases, in that order; junction bases with no gene match: 4.

This rearrangement joins TRBV11-2 to TRBJ1-1, with D uncertain. Germline V gene lookup returns CDR1 SGHAT and CDR2 FQNNGV. The CDR3 consists of 14 residues. V was shortened by 1 base and J by 6 bases, with 12 bases between the two germline ends. CDR3 sequence (DNA): TGTGCCAGCAGCTTAGGAATGGCCCCGTCTGAAGCTTTCTTT. It yields the protein CASSLGMAPSEAFF.

The chain combines TRBV4-2 with TRBJ2-7, with D possibly TRBD1 on 5 matching bases. Germline V gene lookup returns CDR1 LGHNA and CDR2 YNFKEQ. This CDR3 is 15 amino acids long. Trimming pared 1 base from V and 0 bases from J, leaving 10 bases between. In nucleotides, the CDR3 is TGTGCCAGCAGCCAAGCCTCGGACACCTCCTACGAGCAGTACTTC. It specifies CASSQASDTSYEQYF.

V and J are TRBV28 and TRBJ2-7; D remains unclear. Germline V gene sequence: CDR1 MDHEN, CDR2 SYDVKM. The CDR3 totals 14 residues. V was trimmed by 9 bases and J by 2 bases, leaving 17 bases between them. For the CDR3, the DNA is TGTGCCAGTCAACCGACATATTCAGCCTACGAGCAGTACTTC. Protein sequence: CASQPTYSAYEQYF.

The CDR3 here is CASSLTENTDTQYF. Written as DNA, the CDR3 is TGCGCCAGTTCTCTTACCGAGAACACAGATACGCAGTATTTT. V gene TRBV5-1 combines with J gene TRBJ2-3; D uncertain. V was trimmed by 8 bases and J by 2 bases, leaving 15 bases between them. Germline V gene sequence: CDR1 SGHRS, CDR2 YFSETQ. The CDR3 totals 14 residues.